The 26 T cell receptor beta chains reported below all come from one sample, sequenced in a study of neurological immune-mediated disorders. TCRdb reprocessed the 5' RACE reads via MiXCR and lists one record per CDR3 protein. Of roughly 80,000 distinct CDR3 sequences in the sample, 15% to 20% were seen once. Sequencing was performed on PBMCs. Receptors originate from a woman in her thirties or forties in good health.

The rearrangement uses TRBV3-1 and TRBJ2-3, with D maybe TRBD1 (5 bases). Germline lookup yields CDR1 LGHDT and CDR2 YNNKEL (reference sequence). V lost 6 bases to trimming and J lost 5 bases, with 24 bases between them. CDR3 length equals 17 residues. In DNA, the CDR3 is TGTGCCAGCAGAGCCCTCGGAGCAGGGTCTGGGTTAGATACGCAGTATTTT. It translates to CASRALGAGSGLDTQYF.

This clonotype was recorded at least ten times. This sequence joins TRBV6-5 and TRBJ2-7, with D tentatively TRBD2 (6 bases). Trimming cost V 8 bases and J 2 bases, with 13 bases left between them. There are 13 residues in the CDR3. Germline CDR1 reads MNHEY; CDR2 reads SVGAGI. CDR3 in amino acids: CASSPGDPYEQYF. The CDR3 region has the DNA TGTGCCAGCTCTCCGGGGGACCCCTACGAGCAGTACTTC.

This clonotype occurred many times. The chain uses TRBV4-1 and TRBJ2-1, with D perhaps matching TRBD1 or TRBD2 (5 bases each). Germline CDR1 MGHRA, CDR2 YSYEKL. V was trimmed by 1 base and J by 0 bases, leaving 10 bases between them. CDR3 length: 16 residues. The CDR3 is CASSQVWGSSYNEQFF. Here the CDR3 DNA reads TGCGCCAGCAGCCAAGTGTGGGGGAGCTCCTACAATGAGCAGTTCTTC.

This clonotype came up many times. The chain has TRBV12-3 or TRBV12-4 and TRBJ2-1; TRBD2 aligns across 12 bases. Germline trimming cut 5 bases from V and 9 bases from J; bases unmatched to any gene: 23. The CDR3 has 20 amino acids. The DNA for the CDR3 is TGTGCCAGCAGTCCCCTGGGTGGAGCTAGCGGGGGGGTAACTGAGTCTGAGCAGTTCTTC. This encodes CASSPLGGASGGVTESEQFF.

This clonotype appeared many times. The chain links TRBV7-8 to TRBJ2-7; tentatively, D is TRBD1 or TRBD2 (5 bases each). The length of the CDR3 is 15 residues. The V end was cut by 5 bases, the J end by 4 bases, with 18 bases between. Germline V CDR1 and CDR2: SGHVS, FQNEAQ. Written as DNA, the CDR3 is TGTGCCAGCAGCCGGGGACCAAGTCCAACGTACGAGCAGTACTTC. Protein product: CASSRGPSPTYEQYF.

This clonotype was counted ten times or more. The chain uses TRBV20-1 and TRBJ2-1; D call uncertain. This CDR3 has 14 amino acids. Germline assignment: CDR1 DFQATT and CDR2 SNEGSKA (reference sequence). V lost 6 bases and J lost 0, with 12 bases in between. The CDR3: CSADNPGSYNEQFF. DNA for the CDR3: TGCAGTGCCGACAACCCGGGCTCCTACAATGAGCAGTTCTTC.

This clonotype was recorded at least ten times. The gene calls are TRBV7-9 and TRBJ1-6; D not resolved. The CDR3 sequence is 13 residues long. The V gene's germline CDR1 is SEHNR and CDR2 FQNEAQ (reference sequence). V was pared by 5 bases and J by 10 bases, with 12 bases between. CDR3 residues: CASSLGEVSPLHF. For the CDR3, the DNA is TGTGCCAGCAGCCTGGGTGAGGTCTCACCCCTCCACTTT.

This clonotype occurred once. The chain links TRBV20-1 to TRBJ1-4; possible D gene TRBD1, 5 bases. Germline V gene sequence: CDR1 DFQATT, CDR2 SNEGSKA (reference sequence). The CDR3 is 12 amino acids. Trimming removed 3 bases at V and 13 bases at J, with 15 bases between. The CDR3 DNA follows: TGCAGTGCTAGCTACGCGGTGGGGGGACTGTTTTTT. Protein: CSASYAVGGLFF.

In this sample, this clonotype turned up many times. This chain connects TRBV11-3 to TRBJ2-2; TRBD2 aligns across 10 bases. From germline, CDR1 is SGHNT and CDR2 YENEEA. The CDR3 runs 16 residues. The V and J ends lost 4 bases and 2 bases, in that order; junction bases with no gene match: 4. The CDR3 region is CASSSLAGANTGELFF. The DNA for the CDR3 is TGTGCCAGCAGCTCCCTAGCGGGGGCTAACACCGGGGAGCTGTTTTTT.

This clonotype showed up just a few times. The chain uses TRBV6-5 and TRBJ2-1, with D unclear. The CDR3 consists of 13 residues. CDR1 and CDR2 from the germline V gene are MNHEY and SVGAGI. The germline V and J ends were trimmed by 5 bases and 8 bases, with 13 bases remaining between them. CDR3 DNA: TGTGCCAGCAGTAAAACGATGCGTGATGAGCAGTTCTTC. Its protein is CASSKTMRDEQFF.

This clonotype was seen ten or more times. DNA of the CDR3: TGTGCCAGCAGCTTACAGACTAGCGGTAGCACAGATACGCAGTATTTT. Its protein product is CASSLQTSGSTDTQYF. This chain joins TRBV7-6 and TRBJ2-3; 9 nucleotides match TRBD2. CDR1 is SGHVS, CDR2 FNYEAQ, per germline. V was pared by 2 bases and J by 0 bases, with 3 bases of the junction left unmatched. The CDR3 extends over 16 amino acids.

The table lists this clonotype with many counts. The chain recombines TRBV7-8 with TRBJ2-7; 8 bases align to TRBD2. Per germline, CDR1 SGHVS and CDR2 FQNEAQ. The V segment lost 5 bases and the J segment 3 bases; nucleotides outside the gene matches: 6. The CDR3 loop spans 14 amino acids. CDR3: CASSGAGGRYEQYF. The CDR3 DNA follows: TGTGCCAGCAGCGGGGCGGGGGGCCGCTACGAGCAGTACTTC.

This clonotype was seen a handful of times. This chain links TRBV5-6 with TRBJ2-5; the D gene is possibly TRBD2 (7 bases). The V end lost 7 bases, the J end lost 4 bases, and 17 bases lay between the germline ends. Germline CDR1 reads SGHDT; CDR2 reads YYEEEE. The CDR3 spans 14 residues. DNA for the CDR3: TGTGCCAGCGGAGTAGGGGGGGGTAGAGAGACCCAGTACTTC. Amino acid sequence: CASGVGGGRETQYF.

Many counts were recorded for this clonotype. The chain uses TRBV5-1 and TRBJ2-1, with D maybe TRBD1 (6 bases). The CDR3 runs to 14 residues. The V gene's germline CDR1 is SGHRS and CDR2 YFSETQ. Trimming removed 5 bases at V and 5 bases at J, with 14 bases between. DNA of the CDR3: TGCGCCAGCAGACAGGGCTCGGGCGACAATGAGCAGTTCTTC. Amino acids: CASRQGSGDNEQFF.

Here the CDR3 DNA reads TGTGCCAGCAGTTACAATCCGGGCAGGGAAAACACCGGGGAGCTGTTTTTT. It encodes CASSYNPGRENTGELFF. The rearrangement uses TRBV6-2 or TRBV6-3 and TRBJ2-2; maybe TRBD1 (5 bases). Trimming took off 2 bases at V and 2 bases at J, with 15 bases between the two ends. The CDR3 consists of 17 residues. Germline V gene data show CDR1 as MNHEY and CDR2 as SVGEGT.

This clonotype was counted ten times or more. The V and J genes are TRBV5-6 and TRBJ2-1; perhaps TRBD1 as D (6 bases). Germline CDR1 SGHDT, CDR2 YYEEEE. The CDR3 runs 11 residues. V lost 4 bases to trimming and J lost 10 bases, with 9 bases between them. The CDR3 is CASSITGEQFF. The CDR3 DNA is TGTGCCAGCAGCATTACAGGGGAGCAGTTCTTC.

Many counts were recorded for this clonotype. V is TRBV7-2 and J is TRBJ1-1; no firm D call. The CDR3 runs 13 residues. Trimming removed 5 bases from V and 4 bases from J, with 11 bases in between. Germline V gene sequence: CDR1 SGHTA, CDR2 FQGNSA. In nucleotides, the CDR3 is TGTGCCAGCAGCCCCCGTCCAGGCACTGAAGCTTTCTTT. Residues: CASSPRPGTEAFF.

This clonotype was picked up many times. J is TRBJ2-4 and V is TRBV7-2; weak D call: TRBD2 (7 bases). CDR1 SGHTA and CDR2 FQGNSA come from the germline V gene. Trimming pared 3 bases from V and 1 base from J, leaving 13 bases between. The CDR3 covers 16 residues. CDR3 in amino acids: CASSFQPGGAKNIQYF. Here the CDR3 DNA reads TGTGCCAGCAGCTTCCAACCGGGGGGCGCCAAAAACATTCAGTACTTC.

This clonotype has a count of ten or more. This chain uses TRBV6-5 with TRBJ1-5; D is unclear. The germline V gene encodes CDR1 MNHEY and CDR2 SVGAGI. V shed 4 bases and J shed 3 bases, with 13 bases lying between them. This CDR3 is built from 15 residues. The CDR3 DNA is TGTGCCAGCAGTTGGGGTGGAGGTGCCAATCAGCCCCAGCATTTT. Translation: CASSWGGGANQPQHF.

This clonotype was seen repeatedly, ten times or more. CDR3 DNA: TGCAGTGCCTCCTCCGGGACAGCAAATTCACCCCTCCACTTT. Encoded protein: CSASSGTANSPLHF. The V and J genes are TRBV20-1 and TRBJ1-6, with 7 bases that match TRBD1. Germline CDR1 reads DFQATT; CDR2 reads SNEGSKA (reference sequence). This CDR3 spans 14 amino acids. The junction had 9 bases not matched to a gene; V was cut back by 6 bases and J by 7 bases.

This clonotype was picked up a small number of times. The rearrangement joins TRBV20-1 to TRBJ1-1, with D uncertain. Germline CDR1 is DFQATT and CDR2 is SNEGSKA (reference sequence). V lost 6 bases to trimming and J lost 4 bases, with 12 bases between them. The CDR3 has 12 amino acids. The CDR3 protein is CSARGGVTEAFF. Written as DNA, the CDR3 is TGCAGTGCCCGAGGCGGGGTCACTGAAGCTTTCTTT.

The table lists this clonotype with many counts. The chain combines TRBV6-5 with TRBJ2-5, with 7 bases fitting TRBD1. There are 15 residues in the CDR3. V lost 5 bases to trimming and J lost 5 bases; unmatched junction nucleotides: 11. Germline V CDR1 and CDR2: MNHEY, SVGAGI. The CDR3 here is CASSDNRGFDETQYF. The CDR3 DNA follows: TGTGCCAGCAGTGACAACAGGGGATTTGATGAGACCCAGTACTTC.

The sample holds many counts of this clonotype. The V and J genes are TRBV20-1 and TRBJ2-3; 9 nucleotides agree with TRBD2. This CDR3 is 15 amino acids long. J gave up 2 bases and V 6 bases, and 9 bases lay outside the gene matches. The V gene's germline CDR1 is DFQATT and CDR2 SNEGSKA (reference sequence). In DNA, the CDR3 is TGCAGTGCAAAACGCGGGGGGGCGGACACAGATACGCAGTATTTT. Its protein product is CSAKRGGADTDTQYF.

This chain joins TRBV10-2 and TRBJ2-3; 7 bases agree with TRBD1. CDR3 length: 15 residues. After removal of 3 bases from V and 0 bases from J, the junction contained 3 bases not matched to a gene. Looked up from germline, CDR1 is WSHSY and CDR2 is SAAADI. CDR3 nucleotides: TGCGCCAGCAGTGAAGGGGGCCTTAGCACAGATACGCAGTATTTT. It translates to CASSEGGLSTDTQYF.

This clonotype was counted many times. This chain connects TRBV5-1 to TRBJ2-2; D is unresolved. The CDR3 loop spans 13 amino acids. V was clipped by 2 bases and J by 8 bases, with 10 bases between them. CDR1 SGHRS and CDR2 YFSETQ come from the germline V gene. The CDR3 sequence is CASSFSGSGELFF. In DNA form, the CDR3 reads TGCGCCAGCAGCTTCTCCGGTTCTGGGGAGCTGTTTTTT.

This clonotype was detected ten times or more. The chain employs TRBV20-1 and TRBJ2-1; 14 nucleotides line up with TRBD2. Losses at the gene ends were 6 bases for V and 10 bases for J; bases not matched to a gene: 14. CDR1 and CDR2 from the germline V gene are DFQATT and SNEGSKA (reference sequence). CDR3 length: 16 amino acids. The CDR3 loop reads CSAIGIGLAGGWEQFF. The CDR3 bases are TGCAGTGCCATAGGAATTGGACTAGCGGGGGGATGGGAGCAGTTCTTC.